Following are 31 T cell receptor beta chains from one sample sequenced in a study of T cell responses to AZD1222 COVID-19 vaccine. Assay: immunoSEQ multiplex PCR; the TCRdb copy retains only in-frame clones and omits some. The data show approximately 90,000 clones, about 86% seen once. Material: peripheral blood, obtained on day 0 of AZD1222 vaccination. The receptors here all came from an adult in good health.

The V and J genes are TRBV29-1 and TRBJ1-4; D unclear. Trimming cost V 6 bases and J 8 bases, with 19 bases left between them. Germline V CDR1 and CDR2: SQVTM, ANQGSEA. The CDR3 is 14 residues long. CDR3 nucleotides: TGCAGCGTCGAAAACCCCACAATGTCGGAAAAACTGTTTTTT. Its protein is CSVENPTMSEKLFF.

The chain links TRBV5-1 to TRBJ2-7; 7 bases map to TRBD2. The junction had 15 bases not matched to a gene; V was cut back by 6 bases and J by 6 bases. CDR3 length: 15 residues. CDR1 and CDR2 from the germline V gene are SGHRS and YFSETQ. CDR3 sequence (DNA): TGCGCCAGCACCGCCGCAGCGGGACGTCTAGGCGAGCAGTACTTC. Encoded protein: CASTAAAGRLGEQYF. The variable domain in full, with the rest retrieved from reference TRBV5-1 and TRBJ2-7, is KAGVTQTPRYLIKTRGQQVTLSCSPISGHRSVSWYQQTPGQGLQFLFEYFSETQRNKGNFPGRFSGRQFSNSRSEMNVSTLELGDSALYLCASTAAAGRLGEQYFGPGTRLTVT.

The chain uses TRBV9 and TRBJ2-1, with 10 bases that match TRBD1. The CDR3 is 15 amino acids. The V segment lost 4 bases and the J segment 8 bases; nucleotides outside the gene matches: 9. Germline V CDR1 and CDR2: SGDLS, YYNGEE. The CDR3 region is CASSIRDRGFDEQFF. The CDR3 nucleotides are TGTGCCAGCAGCATCCGGGACAGGGGTTTCGATGAGCAGTTCTTC.

The chain has TRBV7-9 and TRBJ2-2; no clear D. From germline, CDR1 is SEHNR and CDR2 FQNEAQ (reference sequence). The CDR3 sequence is 13 residues long. V lost 4 bases and J lost 1, with 4 bases in between. The CDR3 DNA is TGTGCCAGCAGCTCTGTGAACACCGGGGAGCTGTTTTTT. Its translation: CASSSVNTGELFF.

CDR3 DNA: TGTGCCAGCAGTTACTCGGGGCGCCAGGGTCGTGGCTACACCTTC. Amino acids: CASSYSGRQGRGYTF. The rearrangement joins TRBV6-5 to TRBJ1-2, with D possibly matching TRBD1 (5 bases). The CDR3 consists of 15 residues. With 0 bases removed from V and 7 bases from J, the gap between germline ends came to 15 bases. The V gene's germline CDR1 is MNHEY and CDR2 SVGAGI.

V usage is TRBV19 and J usage is TRBJ2-3; D may be TRBD1 or TRBD2 (6 bases each). Trimming took 8 bases from V and 2 from J, leaving 17 bases between them. The CDR3 spans 15 residues. Germline CDR1 reads LNHDA; CDR2 reads SQIVND (reference sequence). The CDR3 spells CASRPPGAHTDTQYF. As DNA, the CDR3 is TGTGCCAGTCGTCCCCCGGGGGCCCACACAGATACGCAGTATTTT.

This chain uses TRBV9 with TRBJ1-2; 7 nucleotides line up with TRBD1. Germline-derived CDR1 and CDR2 are SGDLS and YYNGEE. The CDR3 is 15 amino acids. V trimming: 4 bases; J trimming: 0 bases; junction bases outside the gene matches: 6. The CDR3: CASSPLGTANYGYTF. CDR3 nucleotide sequence: TGTGCCAGCAGCCCCCTGGGGACAGCTAACTATGGCTACACCTTC.

The chain uses TRBV28 and TRBJ1-4; no firm D call. Germline V lookup: CDR1 MDHEN, CDR2 SYDVKM. Trimming left V 2 bases short and J 6 bases short, with 7 bases between. This CDR3 comprises 13 residues. CDR3: CASSLGRDEKLFF. In DNA, the CDR3 is TGTGCCAGCAGTTTAGGGCGCGATGAAAAACTGTTTTTT.

The V call is TRBV5-1, the J call TRBJ2-3, with a tentative D call TRBD1 (6 bases). Trimming removed 4 bases at V and 2 bases at J, with 17 bases between. The CDR3 has 16 amino acids. Germline CDR1 SGHRS, CDR2 YFSETQ. The CDR3, as DNA: TGCGCCAGCAGCGTCAACAGGGAATTGGTCACAGATACGCAGTATTTT. It is translated as CASSVNRELVTDTQYF.

As DNA, the CDR3 is TGCGCCAGCGCCCCTGGGGGGAACACTGAAGCTTTCTTT. Translated, it gives CASAPGGNTEAFF. V and J are TRBV10-1 and TRBJ1-1; TRBD1 might be the D (5 bases). Germline CDR1 and CDR2: WNHNN and SYGVQD (reference sequence). Trimming pared 8 bases from V and 1 base from J, leaving 11 bases between. This CDR3 has 13 amino acids.

J is TRBJ2-7 and V is TRBV18; perhaps TRBD2 as D (5 bases). Germline V lookup: CDR1 KGHSH, CDR2 LQKENI. CDR3 length equals 14 residues. The V and J ends lost 5 bases and 1 base respectively, with 12 bases between them. The CDR3 region is CASSTASPSYEQYF. The DNA of the CDR3 is TGTGCCAGCTCAACGGCTAGCCCTTCCTACGAGCAGTACTTC.

This chain connects TRBV19 to TRBJ2-3; D gene uncertain. The CDR3 consists of 13 residues. Germline CDR1 LNHDA, CDR2 SQIVND (reference sequence). V shed 2 bases and J shed 1 base, with 4 bases lying between them. The CDR3, as DNA: TGTGCCAGTAGTATACGGGGCACAGATACGCAGTATTTT. It specifies CASSIRGTDTQYF.

This clone has only one observation. V gene TRBV7-2 combines with J gene TRBJ2-1; D is unresolved. Trimming removed 2 bases at V and 7 bases at J, with 15 bases between. Germline-derived CDR1 and CDR2 are SGHTA and FQGNSA. The length of the CDR3 is 15 residues. For the CDR3, the DNA is TGTGCCAGCAGCTTAAGCTATGGTAGTCGTAATGAGCAGTTCTTC. Protein: CASSLSYGSRNEQFF.

V and J are TRBV29-1 and TRBJ2-1, with 9 nucleotides matching TRBD1. The germline gives CDR1 SQVTM, CDR2 ANQGSEA. The J segment lost 2 bases and the V segment lost 0 bases, leaving 5 bases of the junction unmatched. This CDR3 has 16 residues. In DNA form, the CDR3 reads TGCAGCGTTGAAGAGCCTGGGACAGGGACCTACAATGAGCAGTTCTTC. As protein: CSVEEPGTGTYNEQFF.

The chain recombines TRBV9 with TRBJ1-1; 10 nucleotides match TRBD1. The germline V gene has CDR1 SGDLS and CDR2 YYNGEE. The junction had 5 bases not matched to a gene; V was cut back by 7 bases and J by 5 bases. CDR3 length: 13 residues. CDR3 bases: TGTGCCAGCGACAGGGGGCTCGGGACTGAAGCTTTCTTT. Its translation is CASDRGLGTEAFF.

The chain combines TRBV20-1 with TRBJ1-2; D uncertain. In germline, CDR1 is DFQATT, CDR2 SNEGSKA (reference sequence). The CDR3 spans 14 residues. Trimming shortened V by 3 bases and J by 0 bases, and 11 bases separated the two germline ends. The CDR3 loop is CSASWRTSNYGYTF. The CDR3 DNA follows: TGCAGTGCTAGTTGGCGGACGTCTAACTATGGCTACACCTTC.

The chain uses TRBV7-2 and TRBJ2-5; D possibly uses TRBD1 or TRBD2 (5 bases each). The germline V and J ends were trimmed by 1 base and 4 bases, with 16 bases remaining between them. There are 16 residues in the CDR3. Germline V gives CDR1 SGHTA, CDR2 FQGNSA. CDR3: CASSLEFSTRGETQYF. In DNA form, the CDR3 reads TGTGCCAGCAGCTTAGAATTTAGCACTAGGGGAGAGACCCAGTACTTC.

The genes are TRBV4-2 and TRBJ2-3; D may be TRBD1 or TRBD2 (5 bases each). V lost 3 bases and J lost 6, with 16 bases in between. Germline CDR1 and CDR2: LGHNA and YNFKEQ. There are 15 residues in the CDR3. The DNA of the CDR3 is TGTGCCAGCAGCCACCGGGACCTCGATCAGGATACGCAGTATTTT. It specifies CASSHRDLDQDTQYF.

This chain joins TRBV5-1 and TRBJ1-3; unclear D gene. Trimming shortened V by 0 bases and J by 0 bases, and 7 bases separated the two germline ends. The CDR3 contains 15 residues. Per germline, CDR1 SGHRS and CDR2 YFSETQ. The CDR3 reads CASSLDAASGNTIYF. The CDR3 region has the DNA TGCGCCAGCAGCTTGGACGCGGCCTCTGGAAACACCATATATTTT. Together with reference TRBV5-1 and TRBJ1-3, the CDR3 gives the full variable domain: KAGVTQTPRYLIKTRGQQVTLSCSPISGHRSVSWYQQTPGQGLQFLFEYFSETQRNKGNFPGRFSGRQFSNSRSEMNVSTLELGDSALYLCASSLDAASGNTIYFGEGSWLTVV.

The chain recombines TRBV7-9 with TRBJ2-7; 13 bases fit TRBD2. Trimming cost V 4 bases and J 2 bases; bases outside gene matches: 5. Germline-derived CDR1 and CDR2 are SEHNR and FQNEAQ (reference sequence). The CDR3 extends over 16 amino acids. CDR3 DNA: TGTGCCAGCAGCTCACCAGGGACTAGCGGGACCTACGAGCAGTACTTC. Translating it yields CASSSPGTSGTYEQYF.

The rearrangement uses TRBV28 and TRBJ1-5, with a possible D match to TRBD1 (6 bases). The CDR3 runs 16 residues. The germline V gene encodes CDR1 MDHEN and CDR2 SYDVKM. The V and J ends lost 1 base and 2 bases respectively, with 12 bases between them. This CDR3 is CASSLYLRGGNQPQHF. CDR3 in DNA: TGTGCCAGCAGTTTATATTTAAGGGGGGGCAATCAGCCCCAGCATTTT.

The chain joins TRBV9 to TRBJ2-3; D is unclear. The germline V gene encodes CDR1 SGDLS and CDR2 YYNGEE. The V end lost 0 bases, the J end lost 4 bases, and 12 bases lay between the germline ends. The CDR3 spans 15 residues. The CDR3 region is CASSVAQTPADTQYF. The CDR3 nucleotides are TGTGCCAGCAGCGTAGCACAGACTCCGGCAGATACGCAGTATTTT.

V is TRBV9 and J is TRBJ2-7, with 7 bases aligning to TRBD1. J gave up 2 bases and V 2 bases, and 4 bases lay outside the gene matches. CDR3 length: 14 amino acids. Per the germline V gene, CDR1 is SGDLS and CDR2 is YYNGEE. CDR3 DNA sequence: TGTGCCAGCAGCGTGAAGGGGGCCCCCTACGAGCAGTACTTC. Translation gives CASSVKGAPYEQYF.

The chain has TRBV10-3 and TRBJ2-1; tentative D call: TRBD1 (5 bases). Germline-derived CDR1 and CDR2 are ENHRY and SYGVKD. V lost 0 bases, J lost 2 bases, and 11 bases lay in between. The CDR3 has 16 amino acids. The CDR3 loop is CAISESKGSAYNEQFF. CDR3 sequence (DNA): TGTGCCATCAGTGAGTCGAAGGGGTCTGCCTACAATGAGCAGTTCTTC.

This chain uses TRBV19 with TRBJ2-1; 11 nucleotides agree with TRBD1. Germline V gives CDR1 LNHDA, CDR2 SQIVND (reference sequence). Trimming took 1 base from V and 7 from J; bases not matched to a gene: 3. The CDR3 is made up of 15 amino acids. The CDR3 is CASSIGTGGQNEQFF. CDR3 coding DNA: TGTGCCAGTAGTATAGGGACAGGGGGCCAGAATGAGCAGTTCTTC. Combining the CDR3 with reference TRBV19 and TRBJ2-1 gives the whole variable domain DGGITQSPKYLFRKEGQNVTLSCEQNLNHDAMYWYRQDPGQGLRLIYYSQIVNDFQKGDIAEGYSVSREKKESFPLTVTSAQKNPTAFYLCASSIGTGGQNEQFFGPGTRLTVL.

This clone was detected only a few times. This chain joins TRBV7-8 and TRBJ1-2; D perhaps matches TRBD1 (6 bases). Germline loops: CDR1 SGHVS, CDR2 FQNEAQ. The CDR3 extends over 14 amino acids. Trimming cost V 5 bases and J 8 bases, with 18 bases left between them. CDR3 residues: CASSPRWGARGYTF. The CDR3 coding sequence is TGTGCCAGCAGCCCACGGTGGGGGGCGCGGGGCTACACCTTC.

The CDR3 bases are TGTGCCACCAGTGATTCTGACTCCATACTTAATCAGCCCCAGCATTTT. Amino acid sequence: CATSDSDSILNQPQHF. The chain joins TRBV24-1 to TRBJ1-5, with unresolved D. The CDR3 consists of 16 residues. Germline CDR1 is KGHDR and CDR2 is SFDVKD. V was shortened by 2 bases and J by 4 bases, with 14 bases between the two germline ends.

The chain's CDR3 is CAWSVAPRDTQYF. The CDR3 DNA reads TGTGCCTGGAGTGTAGCCCCAAGAGATACGCAGTATTTT. The chain is built from TRBV30 and TRBJ2-3; D uncertain. Trimming removed 0 bases at V and 5 bases at J, with 9 bases between. This CDR3 region has 13 residues. Germline CDR1 is GTSNPN and CDR2 is SVGIG (reference sequence).

This chain connects TRBV3-1 (or the pseudogene TRBV3-2) to TRBJ1-2; D possibly corresponds to TRBD1 (5 bases). Germline V gene sequence: CDR1 LGHDT, CDR2 YNNKEL (reference sequence). CDR3 length: 15 residues. The V end was cut by 0 bases, the J end by 7 bases, with 15 bases between. The CDR3 region has the DNA TGTGCCAGCAGCCAAGAACAGGCTCTACGACTTGGCTACACCTTC. The encoded protein is CASSQEQALRLGYTF.

CDR3 sequence reads: CASVQGGNQPQHF. In DNA form, the CDR3 reads TGTGCCAGCGTACAGGGAGGCAATCAGCCCCAGCATTTT. The chain uses TRBV7-8 and TRBJ1-5; tentatively, D is TRBD1 (6 bases). Germline CDR1 reads SGHVS; CDR2 reads FQNEAQ. Trimming left V 8 bases short and J 2 bases short, with 10 bases between. The CDR3 totals 13 residues.

V gene TRBV18 combines with J gene TRBJ1-5, with D tentatively TRBD1 (6 bases). The CDR3 spans 16 residues. Trimming stripped 4 bases from V and 0 bases from J, with 13 bases between. CDR1 and CDR2 from the germline V gene are KGHSH and LQKENI. CDR3 nucleotides: TGTGCCAGCTCACTGGGAGAGGGGGATAGCAATCAGCCCCAGCATTTT. As protein: CASSLGEGDSNQPQHF.